This TCR beta chain was found in a study of blood T cell repertoires in COVID-19. The V segment lost 8 bases and the J segment 6 bases; nucleotides outside the gene matches: 7. This CDR3 spans 14 amino acids. In germline, CDR1 is MNHEY, CDR2 SVGAGI. Some clones are missing from TCRdb's copy, which holds only in-frame ones; the method was immunoSEQ multiplex PCR. The sample includes about 110,000 clones, more than 70% of them seen just once. Input material: peripheral blood. The chain couples TRBV6-5 to TRBJ1-4, with 9 bases that match TRBD1. The clonotype originates from a man between 65 and 85 years old with acute or convalescent COVID-19. The CDR3 sequence: CASGIDRGDEKLFF. In DNA, the CDR3 is TGTGCCAGCGGCATTGACAGGGGGGATGAAAAACTGTTTTTT.